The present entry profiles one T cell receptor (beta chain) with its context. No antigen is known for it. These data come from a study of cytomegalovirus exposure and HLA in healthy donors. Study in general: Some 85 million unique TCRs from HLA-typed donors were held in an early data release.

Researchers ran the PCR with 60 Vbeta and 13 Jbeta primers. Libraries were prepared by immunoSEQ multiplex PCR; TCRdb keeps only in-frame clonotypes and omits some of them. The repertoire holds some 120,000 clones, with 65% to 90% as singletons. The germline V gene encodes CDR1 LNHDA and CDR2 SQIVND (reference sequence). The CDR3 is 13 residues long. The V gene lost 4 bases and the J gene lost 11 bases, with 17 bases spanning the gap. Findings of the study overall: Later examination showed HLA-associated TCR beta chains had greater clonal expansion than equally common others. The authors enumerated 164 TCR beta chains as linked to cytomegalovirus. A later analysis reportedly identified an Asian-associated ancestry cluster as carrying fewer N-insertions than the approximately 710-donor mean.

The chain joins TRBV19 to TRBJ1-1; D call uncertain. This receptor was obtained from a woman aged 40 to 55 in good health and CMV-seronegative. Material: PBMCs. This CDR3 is CASSTQAQQNAFF. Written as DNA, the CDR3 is TGTGCCAGTAGTACCCAGGCCCAGCAGAATGCTTTCTTT.